This TCR beta chain was observed in a study of tumor-infiltrating T cells and Merkel cell polyomavirus listed by TCRdb under 2017. About the study as a whole: In Merkel cell carcinoma patients, the study investigated CD8+ T cells specific for the Merkel cell polyomavirus KLL epitope. Patient treatments varied, were not standardized, and included chemotherapy, radiation and immunotherapies. In the whole study, one tumor sample was a frozen nodal tumor digest, and another tumor sample was a flash-frozen core biopsy of a metastasis. Disease stage at presentation varied among the patients, and patient follow-up lasted a median of roughly 2.8 years, ranging from 1.1 to 6.0 years. TRB sequencing was performed on KLL-tetramer-sorted cells from blood or tumor-infiltrating lymphocytes in roughly 15 samples, as well as on approximately twelve matched whole-tumor samples. Most whole-tumor samples were approximately 25-micron curls cut from formalin-fixed, paraffin-embedded tissue blocks. Overall results and qualifications from the work: Because only a single viral epitope was studied, T cells directed against other Merkel cell polyomavirus epitopes were not captured. The small sample size of the study (n ≈ 13 patients) is recognized as a limitation. A higher intratumoral fraction of KLL-specific T cells (about 1.8-18% versus roughly 0-0.15%) was associated with significantly improved MCC-specific survival. A significant MCC-specific survival advantage (P = 0.0051) was associated with a greater number of unique KLL-specific clonotypes in tumors (about 5-110 vs 0-3). KLL-specific TRB repertoires were diverse and largely private, with only one public clonotype among 390 or so unique sequences, shared by two patients.

As to this clone: What antigen it recognizes has not been identified. No base-level quality is on record; no much larger clone is a single base apart.

Including the terminal cysteine and phenylalanine, the CDR3 comprises 13 residues. Just the 39-base CDR3 DNA is kept, in frame starting at base 1. The germline V gene specifies ENHRY as CDR1 and SYGVKD as CDR2. The V end loses 7 bases and the J end loses 4 bases, and a stretch of 12 bases separates them. Libraries were built with the immunoSEQ multiplex PCR assay. Adaptive Biotechnologies (Seattle, WA) carried out the genomic DNA extraction, TRB sequencing and normalization. Per the source publication's procedure: Clonality was calculated as one minus the Shannon entropy of productive TRB sequences, normalized by log2 of unique productive sequences. To identify KLL-specific clonotypes in tumors, TCRbeta CDR3 amino acid sequences were matched against the sequences from the tetramer-sorted sample of each patient. In its TCRdb copy, this immuneACCESS table keeps in-frame sequences only and misses some clones. Where compared with another copy, unresolved V genes explain less than half of these, and the others have no known cause. V and J calls plus clone size are reproduced from that table; the DNA served to infer D and trimming. Within this sample are 24,000 or so clones, with around nine tenths of them counted one time only. The ten biggest clones cover roughly 2.7% of the sample.

By immunohistochemistry, the tumors of all patients showed robust positive staining for Merkel cell polyomavirus Large T antigen. About a dozen Merkel cell carcinoma patients were included, each with robust KLL-tetramer+ populations (above 0.04% of CD8+ T cells) in blood and/or cultured TIL. Every patient was Caucasian, and patient ages had a median of roughly 66 years and ranged from about 50 to 77 years. Lymph node tumors were analyzed for patients with unknown primaries who presented with nodal disease, or when there was not enough primary tissue. The sequence was obtained from a man aged 50 to 59 with Merkel cell carcinoma. Recombination linked TRBV10-3 to TRBJ2-3; TRBD2 is a possible D gene, resting on 5 matching bases. The specimen sequenced was lymph node tissue. This receptor carries the CDR3 CAINRTPPDTQYF. The nucleotide sequence is given as TGTGCCATCAACCGGACTCCCCCAGATACGCAGTATTTT.